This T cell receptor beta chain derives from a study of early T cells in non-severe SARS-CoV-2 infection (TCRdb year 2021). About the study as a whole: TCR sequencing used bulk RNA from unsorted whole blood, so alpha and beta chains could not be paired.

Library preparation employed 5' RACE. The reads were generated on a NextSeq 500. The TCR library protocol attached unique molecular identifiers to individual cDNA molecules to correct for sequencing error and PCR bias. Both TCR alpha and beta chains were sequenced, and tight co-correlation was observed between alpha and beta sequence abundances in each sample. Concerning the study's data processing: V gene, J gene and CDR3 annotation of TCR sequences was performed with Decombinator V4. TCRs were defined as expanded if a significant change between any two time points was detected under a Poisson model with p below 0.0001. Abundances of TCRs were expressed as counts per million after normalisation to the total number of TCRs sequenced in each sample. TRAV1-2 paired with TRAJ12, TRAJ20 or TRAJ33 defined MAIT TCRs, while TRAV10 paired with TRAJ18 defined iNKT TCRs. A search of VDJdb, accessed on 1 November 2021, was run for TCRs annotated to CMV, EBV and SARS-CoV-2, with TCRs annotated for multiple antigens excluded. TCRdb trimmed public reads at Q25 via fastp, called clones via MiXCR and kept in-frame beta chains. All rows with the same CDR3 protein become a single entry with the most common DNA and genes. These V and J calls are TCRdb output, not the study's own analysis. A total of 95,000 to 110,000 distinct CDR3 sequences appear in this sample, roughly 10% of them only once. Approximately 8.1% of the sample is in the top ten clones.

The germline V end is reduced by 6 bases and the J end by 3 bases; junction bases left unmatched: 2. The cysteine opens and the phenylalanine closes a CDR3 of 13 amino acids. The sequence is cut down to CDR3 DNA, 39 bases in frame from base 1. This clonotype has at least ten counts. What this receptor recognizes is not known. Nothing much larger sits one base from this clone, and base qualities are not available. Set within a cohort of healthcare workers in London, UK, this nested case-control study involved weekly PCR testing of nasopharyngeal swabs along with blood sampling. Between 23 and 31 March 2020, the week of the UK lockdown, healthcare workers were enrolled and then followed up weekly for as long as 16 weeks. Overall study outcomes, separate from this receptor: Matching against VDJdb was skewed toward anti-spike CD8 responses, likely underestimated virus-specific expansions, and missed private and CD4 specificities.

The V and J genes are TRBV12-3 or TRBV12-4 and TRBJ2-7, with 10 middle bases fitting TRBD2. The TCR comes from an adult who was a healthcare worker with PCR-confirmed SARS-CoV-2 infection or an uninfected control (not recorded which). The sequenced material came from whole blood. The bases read TGTGCCAGCAGCCGGACTAGCGGCTACGAGCAGTACTTC. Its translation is CASSRTSGYEQYF.